The 23 T cell receptor beta chains in this list originate from one sample, sequenced in a study of blood T cell repertoires in COVID-19. The table came from immunoSEQ multiplex PCR; TCRdb's copy has only in-frame clones and leaves some out. This table has more than 150,000 clones, around 84% appearing once. Specimen: peripheral blood. These receptors were taken from a man between 40 and 49 years old with active or convalescent COVID-19.

A few counts support this clone. This rearrangement joins TRBV27 to TRBJ2-7, with 7 bases identical to TRBD1. V lost 6 bases and J lost 2; bases outside the gene matches: 7. CDR3 size: 14 residues. Germline CDR1 MNHEY, CDR2 SMNVEV (reference sequence). CDR3 in amino acids: CASRNRDRAYEQYF. The CDR3 bases are TGTGCCAGCAGGAACCGGGACAGAGCCTACGAGCAGTACTTC.

The genes are TRBV6-2 or TRBV6-3 and TRBJ1-5, with a possible D match to TRBD1 (6 bases). V dropped 0 bases and J dropped 2 bases, with 11 bases sitting between them. Germline-derived CDR1 and CDR2 are MNHEY and SVGEGT. The CDR3 covers 16 residues. CDR3 in amino acids: CASSYSGGRGNQPQHF. The CDR3, as DNA: TGTGCCAGCAGTTACTCGGGGGGGCGGGGCAATCAGCCCCAGCATTTT.

This chain connects TRBV11-2 to TRBJ2-5, with no clear D. The CDR3 spans 11 residues. Trimming removed 5 bases from V and 2 bases from J, with 3 bases in between. Germline V gene lookup returns CDR1 SGHAT and CDR2 FQNNGV. CDR3 in amino acids: CASSQQETQYF. The CDR3 nucleotides read TGTGCCAGCAGCCAACAAGAGACCCAGTACTTC.

This chain connects TRBV6-2 or TRBV6-3 to TRBJ2-7; 9 nucleotides agree with TRBD2. Trimming took 3 bases from V and 1 from J; bases not matched to a gene: 4. The germline V gene has CDR1 MNHEY and CDR2 SVGEGT. The CDR3 contains 15 residues. In nucleotides, the CDR3 is TGTGCCAGCAGTTATCTGACTAGCGGTTCCTACGAGCAGTACTTC. This codes for CASSYLTSGSYEQYF.

In this sample, this clone turned up once. This chain uses TRBV6-1 with TRBJ1-1; no clear D. The CDR3 consists of 11 residues. V lost 0 bases to trimming and J lost 9 bases, with 5 bases between them. Germline CDR1 reads MNHNS; CDR2 reads SASEGT. The CDR3 bases are TGTGCCAGCAGTGAAGCGTCTCAAGCTTTCTTT. Its protein is CASSEASQAFF.

V and J are TRBV10-3 and TRBJ1-2, with D maybe TRBD1 (6 bases). CDR1 and CDR2 (germline): ENHRY, SYGVKD. With 5 bases removed from V and 3 bases from J, the gap between germline ends came to 10 bases. The CDR3 sequence is 13 residues long. Here the CDR3 reads CAISTRQDYGYTF. In DNA form, the CDR3 reads TGTGCCATCAGTACAAGACAGGACTATGGCTACACCTTC.

The CDR3: CASSLSGPGPPGVQYF. The CDR3 bases are TGTGCCAGCAGTTTGTCGGGGCCGGGACCCCCGGGGGTGCAGTACTTC. The chain employs TRBV28 and TRBJ2-7, with D maybe TRBD2 (6 bases). Germline V gives CDR1 MDHEN, CDR2 SYDVKM. The CDR3 length is 16 residues. With 3 bases removed from V and 9 bases from J, the gap between germline ends came to 24 bases.

The V call is TRBV6-5, the J call TRBJ2-3; D perhaps matches TRBD2 (5 bases). Trimming stripped 7 bases from V and 2 bases from J, with 16 bases between. Germline V lookup: CDR1 MNHEY, CDR2 SVGAGI. The CDR3 is made up of 15 amino acids. The CDR3 coding sequence is TGTGCCAGCACCCAATACCGGGAAAACACAGATACGCAGTATTTT. Amino acids: CASTQYRENTDTQYF.

The V and J genes are TRBV9 and TRBJ1-6; no clear D. With 0 bases removed from V and 10 bases from J, the gap between germline ends came to 14 bases. This CDR3 has 15 amino acids. Germline V CDR1 and CDR2: SGDLS, YYNGEE. This chain's CDR3 is CASSVDSLGRSPLHF. CDR3 nucleotide sequence: TGTGCCAGCAGCGTAGATTCCCTGGGGAGATCACCCCTCCACTTT.

This clone was detected only a few times. V and J are TRBV2 and TRBJ2-7; D remains ambiguous. Germline CDR1 and CDR2: SNHLY and FYNNEI. The CDR3 is 10 residues long. With 5 bases removed from V and 3 bases from J, the gap between germline ends came to 2 bases. The CDR3 reads CASSYYEQYF. For the CDR3, the DNA is TGTGCCAGCAGTTACTACGAGCAGTACTTC.

The chain links TRBV7-9 to TRBJ1-4; 8 bases are shared with TRBD1. This CDR3 region has 15 residues. Germline V gene lookup returns CDR1 SEHNR and CDR2 FQNEAQ (reference sequence). V shed 1 base and J 6 bases; nucleotides not matched to a gene: 4. In DNA, the CDR3 is TGTGCCAGCAGCTTAGAGACAGGGGACCATGAAAAACTGTTTTTT. It encodes CASSLETGDHEKLFF.

The chain carries TRBV15 and TRBJ2-3; weak D call: TRBD2 (6 bases). The CDR3 totals 15 residues. V gave up 3 bases and J gave up 1 base, with 11 bases separating them. Germline lookup yields CDR1 LNHNV and CDR2 YYDKDF (reference sequence). CDR3 in amino acids: CATSSWRGRTDTQYF. The CDR3 coding sequence is TGTGCCACCAGCAGTTGGCGGGGTCGCACAGATACGCAGTATTTT.

The chain uses TRBV6-2 or TRBV6-3 and TRBJ1-6, with 7 positions matching TRBD1. The CDR3 is made up of 12 amino acids. CDR1 MNHEY and CDR2 SVGEGT come from the germline V gene. With 6 bases clipped from V and 12 bases from J, the junction kept 5 bases outside the gene matches. The CDR3 loop is CASSTGVRPLHF. The CDR3 nucleotides read TGTGCCAGCAGCACAGGGGTAAGACCCCTCCACTTT.

The chain recombines TRBV23-1 with TRBJ2-1, with 11 bases aligning to TRBD2. TRBV23-1 falls under the ORF class, with uncertain function. J lost 3 bases, V lost 2 bases, and 12 bases had no gene match. The CDR3 length is 19 residues. The CDR3, as DNA: TGCGCCAGCAGTCAACCGATTTACTACGGACTAGCGGGCTACAATGAGCAGTTCTTC. This sequence encodes CASSQPIYYGLAGYNEQFF.

This sequence joins TRBV19 and TRBJ1-2; possibly TRBD1 for D (6 bases). Trimming pared 7 bases from V and 7 bases from J, leaving 25 bases between. This CDR3 contains 16 residues. CDR1 and CDR2 from the germline V gene are LNHDA and SQIVND (reference sequence). This CDR3 is CASIDYRDTGLGGYTF. CDR3 nucleotides: TGTGCCAGTATCGACTACCGGGACACAGGGCTGGGTGGCTACACCTTC.

The chain employs TRBV15 and TRBJ2-6, with a weak D call TRBD2 (7 bases). CDR1 LNHNV and CDR2 YYDKDF come from the germline V gene (reference sequence). V was clipped by 3 bases and J by 4 bases, with 25 bases between them. This CDR3 is built from 20 residues. The CDR3 DNA reads TGTGCCACCAGCAGCTACGGGGGGCAGATAGCCCGAGGAGGGGCCAACGTCCTGACTTTC. This encodes CATSSYGGQIARGGANVLTF. Full variable domain (remainder filled in from reference TRBV15 and TRBJ2-6): DAMVIQNPRYQVTQFGKPVTLSCSQTLNHNVMYWYQQKSSQAPKLLFHYYDKDFNNEADTPDNFQSRRPNTSFCFLDIRSPGLGDTAMYLCATSSYGGQIARGGANVLTFGAGSRLTVL.

The J gene is TRBJ1-3, the V gene TRBV15; D is possibly TRBD1 (6 bases). Deletions cut 4 bases from V and 1 base from J, with 8 bases between. The CDR3 has 14 residues. Germline CDR1 and CDR2: LNHNV and YYDKDF (reference sequence). CDR3 coding DNA: TGTGCCACCAGCATGAGGGGGTCTGGAAACACCATATATTTT. This gives the protein CATSMRGSGNTIYF.

The rearrangement links TRBV3-1 (or the pseudogene TRBV3-2) to TRBJ1-1, with D unclear. V was trimmed by 1 base and J by 0 bases, leaving 9 bases between them. The CDR3 runs to 15 residues. In germline, CDR1 is LGHDT, CDR2 YNNKEL (reference sequence). The CDR3 loop is CASSQGDTVNTEAFF. In DNA, the CDR3 is TGTGCCAGCAGCCAAGGCGACACAGTGAACACTGAAGCTTTCTTT.

The chain couples TRBV6-5 to TRBJ2-3; D uncertain. This CDR3 comprises 11 residues. Germline V gene data show CDR1 as MNHEY and CDR2 as SVGAGI. V was pared by 4 bases and J by 5 bases, with 4 bases between. The CDR3 here is CASSFRDTQYF. CDR3 sequence (DNA): TGTGCCAGCAGTTTCAGAGATACGCAGTATTTT.

The genes are TRBV7-9 and TRBJ1-4, with D unresolved. V dropped 2 bases and J dropped 8 bases, with 9 bases sitting between them. The germline CDR1 and CDR2 sequences are SEHNR and FQNEAQ (reference sequence). This CDR3 has 13 amino acids. The CDR3 here is CASSLRTGEKLFF. The CDR3, as DNA: TGTGCCAGCAGCTTACGGACTGGAGAAAAACTGTTTTTT.

CDR3: CASSFSQGVNTGELFF. The CDR3 DNA sequence: TGTGCCAGCAGCTTTTCACAGGGGGTAAACACCGGGGAGCTGTTTTTT. V is TRBV7-3 and J is TRBJ2-2, with TRBD1 matching 8 bases. The CDR3 contains 16 residues. The germline CDR1 and CDR2 sequences are SGHTA and FQGTGA. J gave up 2 bases and V 3 bases, and 5 bases lay outside the gene matches.

The chain combines TRBV10-3 with TRBJ1-2; no definite D call. V lost 4 bases, J lost 6 bases, and 12 bases lay in between. Germline CDR1 and CDR2: ENHRY and SYGVKD. This CDR3 has 13 residues. The CDR3 nucleotides read TGTGCCATCAGTGTGGCTCGTGAGGATGGCTACACCTTC. Amino acids: CAISVAREDGYTF.

The chain recombines TRBV11-2 with TRBJ2-2; D is perhaps TRBD1 (6 bases). V lost 5 bases and J 4 bases, leaving 14 bases between the germline ends. The CDR3 consists of 15 residues. Per germline, CDR1 SGHAT and CDR2 FQNNGV. The CDR3 reads CASSTTTGRTGELFF. CDR3 bases: TGTGCCAGCAGCACAACGACAGGCCGCACCGGGGAGCTGTTTTTT.